This entry describes one TCR beta chain. Its antigen is currently unknown. The CDR3 totals 17 residues. Germline V gene sequence: CDR1 MGHRA, CDR2 YSYEKL. This record comes from a study of T cells expressing NK-cell markers. Study-level information: The authors derived TCR beta repertoires from sorted CD3+CD56+NKG2C+, CD3+CD56+NKG2C- and CD3+CD56-NKG2C+ T cells.

UMIs were included in TCR beta cDNA generated by 5'RACE template switching. Following a re-call of the 5' RACE reads, TCRdb has one entry per CDR3 protein and lacks DNA. The repertoire table contains more than 400,000 distinct CDR3 sequences. Study-wide results and caveats: These clonotypes, the leaders elsewhere, also led the CD3+CD56-NKG2C+ fraction in a few donors.

This TCR came from a woman aged 18 to 75 in good health. This chain connects TRBV4-1 to TRBJ1-2; without DNA, the TCRdb call of TRBD1 cannot be checked. What was sequenced was blood T cells: a sorted CD56 or NKG2C T cell subset, CD4+ or CD8+ T cells, or bulk PBMC T cells (not recorded which). CDR3 amino acids: CASSQEPPGTWAMGYTF.